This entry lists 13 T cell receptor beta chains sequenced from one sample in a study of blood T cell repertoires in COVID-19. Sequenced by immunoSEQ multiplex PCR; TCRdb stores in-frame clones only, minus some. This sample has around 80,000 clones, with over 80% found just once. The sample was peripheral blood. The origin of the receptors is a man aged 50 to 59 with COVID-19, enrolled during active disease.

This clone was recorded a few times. The CDR3, as DNA: TGTGCCAGCAGCTTGGGAGCACTCGAGCAGTACTTC. It yields the protein CASSLGALEQYF. The chain uses TRBV5-4 and TRBJ2-7; D gene ambiguous. Germline loops: CDR1 SGHNT, CDR2 YYREEE (reference sequence). The CDR3 has 12 residues. V gave up 0 bases and J gave up 6 bases, with 7 bases separating them.

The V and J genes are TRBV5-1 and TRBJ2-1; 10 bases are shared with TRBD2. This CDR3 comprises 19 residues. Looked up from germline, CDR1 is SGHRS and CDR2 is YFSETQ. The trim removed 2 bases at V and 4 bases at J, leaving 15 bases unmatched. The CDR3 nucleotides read TGCGCCAGCAGCTTAAACCCCATGGGGTCGGGACTAGCGTACAATGAGCAGTTCTTC. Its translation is CASSLNPMGSGLAYNEQFF.

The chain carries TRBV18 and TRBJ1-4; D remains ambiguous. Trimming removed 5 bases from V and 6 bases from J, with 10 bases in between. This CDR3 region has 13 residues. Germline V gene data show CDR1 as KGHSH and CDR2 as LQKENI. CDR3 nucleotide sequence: TGTGCCAGCTCAGACGGGATTGATGAAAAACTGTTTTTT. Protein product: CASSDGIDEKLFF. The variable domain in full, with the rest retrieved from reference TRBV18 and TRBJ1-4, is NAGVMQNPRHLVRRRGQEARLRCSPMKGHSHVYWYRQLPEEGLKFMVYLQKENIIDESGMPKERFSAEFPKEGPSILRIQQVVRGDSAAYFCASSDGIDEKLFFGSGTQLSVL.

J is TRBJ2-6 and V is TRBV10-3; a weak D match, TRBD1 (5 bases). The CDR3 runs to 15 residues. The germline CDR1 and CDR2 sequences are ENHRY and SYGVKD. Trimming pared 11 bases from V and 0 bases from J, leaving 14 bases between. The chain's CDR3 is CASGNQGSGANVLTF. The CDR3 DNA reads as TGTGCCTCGGGTAATCAGGGCTCTGGGGCCAACGTCCTGACTTTC.

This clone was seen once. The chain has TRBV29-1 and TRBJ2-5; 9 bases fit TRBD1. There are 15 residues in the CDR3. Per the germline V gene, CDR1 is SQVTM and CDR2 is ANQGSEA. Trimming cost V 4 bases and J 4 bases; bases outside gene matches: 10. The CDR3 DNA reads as TGCAGCGTTGGGCTCGGGGGGACAGGGAGAGAGACCCAGTACTTC. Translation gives CSVGLGGTGRETQYF.

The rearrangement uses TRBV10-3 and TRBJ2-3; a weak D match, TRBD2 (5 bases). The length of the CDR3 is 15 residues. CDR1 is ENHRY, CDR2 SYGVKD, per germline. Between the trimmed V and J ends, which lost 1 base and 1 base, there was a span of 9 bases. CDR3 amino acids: CAISELSSGTDTQYF. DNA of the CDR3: TGTGCCATCAGTGAGTTGAGTAGCGGCACAGATACGCAGTATTTT.

CDR3 nucleotide sequence: TGTGCCAGCAGCAGATATGAAAACAGGGGAAAGGACACTGAAGCTTTCTTT. This encodes CASSRYENRGKDTEAFF. The chain employs TRBV3-1 (or the pseudogene TRBV3-2) and TRBJ1-1, with 7 bases fitting TRBD1. V lost 5 bases, J lost 3 bases, and 15 bases stayed unmatched. Germline assignment: CDR1 LGHDT and CDR2 YNNKEL (reference sequence). The CDR3 is 17 residues long.

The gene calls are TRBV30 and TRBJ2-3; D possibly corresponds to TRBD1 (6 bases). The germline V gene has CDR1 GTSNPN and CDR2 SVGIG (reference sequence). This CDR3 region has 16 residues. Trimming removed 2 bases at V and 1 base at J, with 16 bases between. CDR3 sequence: CAWSITTGLGTDTQYF. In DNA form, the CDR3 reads TGTGCCTGGAGTATTACTACAGGGCTCGGCACAGATACGCAGTATTTT.

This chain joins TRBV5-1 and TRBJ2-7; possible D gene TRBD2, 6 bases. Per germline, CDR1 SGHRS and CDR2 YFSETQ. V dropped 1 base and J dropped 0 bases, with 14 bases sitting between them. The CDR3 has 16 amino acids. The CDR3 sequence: CASSLMGGVASYEQYF. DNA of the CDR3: TGCGCCAGCAGCTTGATGGGGGGAGTTGCCTCCTACGAGCAGTACTTC.

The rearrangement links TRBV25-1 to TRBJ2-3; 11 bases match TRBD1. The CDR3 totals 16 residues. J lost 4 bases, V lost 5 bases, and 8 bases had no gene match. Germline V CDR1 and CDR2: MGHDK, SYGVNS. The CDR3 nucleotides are TGTGCCAGCAGTAACATGGACAGGGGGCGCGCAGATACGCAGTATTTT. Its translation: CASSNMDRGRADTQYF.

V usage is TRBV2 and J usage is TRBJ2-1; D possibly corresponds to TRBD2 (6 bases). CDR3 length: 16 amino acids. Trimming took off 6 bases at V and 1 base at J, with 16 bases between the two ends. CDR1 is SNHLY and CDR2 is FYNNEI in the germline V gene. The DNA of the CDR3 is TGTGCCAGCAGCGGACTAAGCCGGGTATCCTACAATGAGCAGTTCTTC. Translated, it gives CASSGLSRVSYNEQFF.

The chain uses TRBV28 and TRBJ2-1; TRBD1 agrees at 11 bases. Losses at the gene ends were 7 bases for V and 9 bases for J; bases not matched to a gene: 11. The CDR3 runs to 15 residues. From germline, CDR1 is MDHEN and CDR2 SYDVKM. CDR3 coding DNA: TGTGCCAGCAACCTGGACAGGGGGCTTGGAGGTGAGCAGTTCTTC. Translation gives CASNLDRGLGGEQFF. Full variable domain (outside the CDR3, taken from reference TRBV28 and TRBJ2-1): DVKVTQSSRYLVKRTGEKVFLECVQDMDHENMFWYRQDPGLGLRLIYFSYDVKMKEKGDIPEGYSVSREKKERFSLILESASTNQTSMYLCASNLDRGLGGEQFFGPGTRLTVL.

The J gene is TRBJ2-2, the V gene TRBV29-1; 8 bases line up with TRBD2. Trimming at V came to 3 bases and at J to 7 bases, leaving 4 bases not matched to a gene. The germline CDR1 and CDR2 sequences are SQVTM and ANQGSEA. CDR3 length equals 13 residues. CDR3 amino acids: CSVDSGTGGELFF. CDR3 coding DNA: TGCAGCGTTGATAGCGGGACTGGCGGGGAGCTGTTTTTT.